This is a list of T cell receptor beta chains from one sample in a study of cytomegalovirus exposure and HLA in healthy donors. Here immunoSEQ multiplex PCR was the method, and the copy in TCRdb shows in-frame clones only, minus some. In the table there are 140,000 or so clones, about four fifths of which are singletons. Input material: PBMCs. The origin of the receptors is a woman between 18 and 29 years old in good health and CMV-seropositive. The CDR3 runs from the conserved cysteine through the conserved F or W. Fields, in order: J gene, V gene, CDR3 protein.

TRBJ2-3,TRBV7-8,CASSLVGGGPTDTQYF
TRBJ1-5,TRBV6-6,CASSYVEGNQPQHF
TRBJ1-5,TRBV6-1,CASSKDRGGNQPQHF
TRBJ2-1,TRBV5-1,CASSPWGLAGANNEQFF
TRBJ1-2,TRBV14,CASSQARQYGYTF
TRBJ2-1,TRBV10-1,CASSDSGTGVFHNEQFF
TRBJ2-1,TRBV5-1,CASSMTGKTHNEQFF
TRBJ2-3,TRBV6-5,CASSTGRADTQYF
TRBJ2-1,TRBV6-6,CASSLRTGGEQFF
TRBJ2-2,TRBV23-1,CASSLSGTGIISNTGELFF
TRBJ1-5,TRBV19,CASLGTLTRNQPQHF
TRBJ2-2,TRBV4-1,CASSQGTGGTGELFF
TRBJ2-3,TRBV27,CASSLTNPPLSTDTQYF
TRBJ2-5,TRBV18,CASSPISGAGETQYF
TRBJ1-5,TRBV7-8,CASSLARDRGVGQPQHF
TRBJ2-1,TRBV5-1,CASSLARAGGYNEQFF
TRBJ2-1,TRBV29-1,CSVEGTGDYRQFF
TRBJ2-3,TRBV7-9,CSSSFRGGTDTQYF
TRBJ1-2,TRBV6-4,CASSYDRGQGYTF
TRBJ1-1,TRBV7-2,CASSLRTGGAGGTEAFF
TRBJ2-7,TRBV7-9,CASSRGAGSYEQYF
TRBJ1-1,TRBV6-5,CASTPLVPAAEAFF
TRBJ1-1,TRBV7-9,CASSLTQNTEAFF
TRBJ1-1,TRBV6-1,CASRNLGQRTEAFF
TRBJ2-3,TRBV6-1,CASSHGGIADTQYF
TRBJ1-6,TRBV28,CASSLLALGRGGTRTPLHF
TRBJ2-7,TRBV28,CASSAGGSAVHEQYF
TRBJ1-5,TRBV5-1,CASSPGTGGSQPQHF
TRBJ2-1,TRBV10-3,CAIRNEGNNEQFF
TRBJ2-7,TRBV27,CASSSSTGPYEQYF
TRBJ2-5,TRBV5-1,CASSLGASGQETQYF
TRBJ1-5,TRBV6-1,CASSDGPEGNQPQHF
TRBJ2-3,TRBV7-2,CASSGQGALTDTQYF
TRBJ1-5,TRBV19,CASSMREGNQPQHF
TRBJ2-1,TRBV4-1,CASSRSLAGGHNEQFF
TRBJ2-3,TRBV6-1,CASSEERASWVDTQYF
TRBJ1-5,TRBV7-9,CASSTEGASNQPQHF
TRBJ1-2,TRBV5-6,CASSLDRSYYGYTF
TRBJ2-3,TRBV7-8,CASSSQGVADTQYF
.,TRBV7-8,CASSLETGGLYEQYF
TRBJ2-7,TRBV30,CALSRINSYEQYF
TRBJ2-1,TRBV5-4,CASSLPGQLLDEQFF
TRBJ1-2,TRBV19,CASSRRAGVAEGYTF
TRBJ2-3,TRBV11-2,CASSSPEEDTQYF
TRBJ2-1,TRBV2,CASRLAGVEQFF
TRBJ1-1,TRBV5-1,CASSLVGGRPNTEAFF
TRBJ2-5,TRBV5-1,CASSSQSEETQYF
TRBJ1-2,TRBV27,CAGSLSRNYGYTF
TRBJ2-7,TRBV5-1,CASSQFDSYEQYF
TRBJ2-5,TRBV20-1,CSGQFKETQYF
TRBJ1-6,TRBV7-8,CASSLAVAVNSPLHF
TRBJ2-3,TRBV6-1,CASSEWAGTSGDDADTQYF
TRBJ1-4,TRBV9,CASSPRQAGGEKLFF
TRBJ1-4,TRBV4-3,CASSQDSGTGAGEKLFF
TRBJ1-1,TRBV27,CASSLSASTEAFF
.,TRBV5-4,CASSLGLTGGGEQYF
TRBJ2-3,TRBV4-1,CASSHPGNTQYF
TRBJ2-3,TRBV2,CASSPGDSTITDTQYF
TRBJ1-1,TRBV7-9,CASSLQGLKTEAFF
TRBJ2-1,TRBV18,CASSPVGVQNEQFF